This entry lists 5 T cell receptor beta chains sequenced from one sample in a study of human T cells and chemical hapten exposure (dated by TCRdb to the early 2020s). The time point label, read with the paper, signifies: patch test 2, 6 weeks after DPC sensitization. This sample's treatment or condition label indicates: therapeutic diphenylcyclopropenone sensitization with weekly scalp DPC. The library was obtained by RACE. Sequencer: NextSeq 500. Through fastp at Q25 and MiXCR, TCRdb rebuilt clones from the public reads, retaining in-frame beta chains. Rows with a matching CDR3 protein are joined into one entry that keeps the most common DNA and genes. This sample holds 96,000 or so distinct CDR3 sequences; about 9.6% were observed only once. The top ten clonotypes cover approximately 2.2% of the sample. Sequenced here: whole blood, sampled in connection with sensitization to the hapten diphenylcyclopropenone (DPC). These receptors all stem from a woman between 40 and 50 years old with alopecia areata. Some clones in this sample may be carry-over from other donors' samples.

In this sample, this clonotype turned up many times. The chain carries TRBV6-2 or TRBV6-3 and TRBJ2-7; D is possibly TRBD1 or TRBD2 (5 bases each). V was trimmed by 7 bases and J by 6 bases, leaving 19 bases between them. There are 14 residues in the CDR3. Germline values: CDR1 MNHEY, CDR2 SVGEGT. CDR3 DNA sequence: TGTGCCAGCAATGGGGACCAGGTAGCGAGCGAGCAGTACTTC. Translated, it gives CASNGDQVASEQYF.

The chain employs TRBV4-2 and TRBJ2-7, with 12 bases aligning to TRBD2. V shed 3 bases, J shed 5 bases, and the junction held 8 bases outside the gene matches. This CDR3 is 16 amino acids long. In germline, CDR1 is LGHNA, CDR2 YNFKEQ. The CDR3 here is CASSQGTSGRTDEQYF. In DNA, the CDR3 is TGTGCCAGCAGCCAGGGTACTAGCGGGAGGACGGACGAGCAGTACTTC.

A few counts support this clonotype. The rearrangement joins TRBV4-2 to TRBJ2-3, with 10 bases that match TRBD2. Germline V gives CDR1 LGHNA, CDR2 YNFKEQ. The CDR3 sequence is 16 residues long. V gave up 4 bases and J gave up 4 bases; unmatched junction bases: 8. CDR3 sequence (DNA): TGTGCCAGCAGCCTCTCGAGCGGGAGGGGGTCAGATACGCAGTATTTT. This gives the protein CASSLSSGRGSDTQYF.

This clonotype was counted a single time. A clone one base away is much larger, so this may be a read error. This chain uses TRBV7-2 with TRBJ2-5; D is uncertain. The CDR3 has 14 amino acids. Germline V lookup: CDR1 SGHTA, CDR2 FQGNSA. Trimming removed 4 bases from V and 4 bases from J, with 13 bases in between. The DNA of the CDR3 is TGTGCCAGCAGCTACCAGGTAGGCGCAGAGACCCAGTACTTC. It translates to CASSYQVGAETQYF.

This chain links TRBV29-1 with TRBJ1-5; D is unclear. CDR1 and CDR2 from the germline V gene are SQVTM and ANQGSEA. This CDR3 has 10 residues. The germline V and J ends were trimmed by 5 bases and 14 bases, with 13 bases remaining between them. CDR3 sequence: CSVLLARKHF. The CDR3 nucleotides are TGCAGCGTTCTCTTGGCACGGAAGCATTTT. Complete variable domain (other parts from reference TRBV29-1 and TRBJ1-5): SAVISQKPSRDICQRGTSLTIQCQVDSQVTMMFWYRQQPGQSLTLIATANQGSEATYESGFVIDKFPISRPNLTFSTLTVSNMSPEDSSIYLCSVLLARKHFGDGTRLSIL.